What follows describes a single T cell receptor beta chain. This clone was found once. The target of this receptor is not known. Base qualities were left out, and no much larger clone turns up one base away. The sample is drawn from a study of PD-L1 blockade in urothelial cancer (dated by TCRdb to the late 2010s). Turning to the overall study: All patients started therapy around 2014 and received atezolizumab 1,200 mg intravenously every 3 weeks. Durable clinical benefit was achieved by nine patients but not by the remaining 20. A median of roughly 140,000 T cells and 65,000 to 90,000 unique TCRs was obtained from blood samples, and a median clonality of about 0.08 was observed. Pretreatment tumor samples and matched peripheral blood, collected serially before and after atezolizumab treatment, underwent TCR sequencing. An ECOG performance status of 0 or 1 was recorded for the patients, and 0 to 3 prior chemotherapy regimens had been received by the patients. Somatic, immune and clinical correlates of response to PD-L1 blockade with atezolizumab in urothelial cancer were the focus of an exploratory multi-omic analysis. Pretreatment blood TCR-seq was available for about 27 patients, at least one posttreatment blood collection was obtained for about 24 patients, and tumor TCR-seq was available for about 24 patients. In the same patients who had TCR sequencing, pretreatment tumors also underwent whole exome sequencing and RNA sequencing. About 90% of the 29 patients were males with bladder-origin urothelial cancer, and about 65% of the roughly 30 reported a prior smoking history. Durable clinical benefit was defined as a progression-free survival longer than 6 months, and TCR features were additionally tested against progression-free survival and overall survival. Blood samples were analyzed at two time points: 3 weeks after treatment start (second dose) and 6 weeks after treatment start.

V lost 3 bases and J lost 2 bases; the stretch between them is 9 bases long. The CDR3 measures 14 amino acids from cysteine to phenylalanine. The entry retains the CDR3 DNA only, 42 bases that are in frame from base 1. The germline V gene (reference sequence) gives CDR1 as LNHDA and CDR2 as SQIVND. Broader findings and caveats from the paper: A pretreatment peripheral blood TCR clonality below the median was linked to improved progression-free and overall survival. Small sample size (n ≈ 28) and many exploratory analyses mean the results are intended to be hypothesis-generating. At 3 weeks after the start of treatment, tumor-associated TCR clones in peripheral blood had expanded more in patients with durable benefit (n ≈ 22, p = 0.022).

The cohort included 29 patients with locally advanced or metastatic urothelial carcinoma who were treated at Memorial Sloan Kettering on a trial protocol. Peripheral blood mononuclear cells were collected pretreatment and during treatment, with between 1 and 8 total time points per patient. The Qiagen DNeasy Blood extraction kit was used to purify genomic DNA from total PBMCs and from tumor samples. PBMCs were collected pretreatment and during treatment and were isolated and stored as previously described. Synthetic TCR analog templates were spiked into each PCR to estimate absolute template abundance from read counts. TCRbeta CDR3 regions were amplified from genomic DNA with bias-controlled V and J gene primers using the immunoSEQ assay. Rearranged TCRbeta segments were sequenced at approximately 20X coverage. As for the authors' bioinformatics: Clustering was used to correct sequencing errors, and CDR3s were annotated against IMGT to assign V, D and J genes. Downstream analyses used only productive TCRbeta rearrangements and left out out-of-frame or stop-codon sequences. To compute clonality, Shannon entropy was normalized by the log of the number of unique productive sequences and then subtracted from one. Clones differing between time points or between blood and tumor were identified by Fisher's exact test with Benjamini-Hochberg correction at adjusted p below 0.01. TCRdb took this table from immuneACCESS and kept in-frame rearrangements with V and J called. Such tables lack part of the clones; where checked against another copy, unresolved V genes explain under half of the gap, and the rest is unexplained. V and J calls and clone size come straight from that table; D and trimming were deduced from the DNA. Recorded for this sample are tens of thousands of clones; roughly 82% of them occurred a single time. Together, the top ten hold roughly 4.5% of the sample.

The receptor comes from a man aged 65 to 79 with urothelial cancer. The sample was PBMCs, taken around atezolizumab (anti-PD-L1) treatment. Here the chain combines TRBV19 and TRBJ2-3; a weak D assignment points to TRBD1 (5 bases agree). The nucleotide sequence reads as follows: TGTGCCAGTAGTATTCAGGGCTTCACAGATACGCAGTATTTT. Its protein is CASSIQGFTDTQYF.